The entry below gives a single T cell receptor beta chain sequence along with its context. What it binds is not known. PCR was performed using 60 Vbeta and 13 Jbeta primers. Authors' data handling: There were about 80 million unique TCR beta chains by a later count, and approximately 11 million of them were shared. The protocol was immunoSEQ multiplex PCR, while the TCRdb copy is restricted to in-frame clones and leaves out a portion. V and J calls and clone size follow that table, whereas D and trimming were derived from the DNA. The table shows 95,000 to 120,000 clones, with around 68% occurring only once. The CDR3 sequence is 14 residues long. CDR1 is SNHLY and CDR2 is FYNNEI in the germline V gene. The V and J ends lost 6 bases and 5 bases respectively, with 15 bases between them. This specimen belongs to a study of cytomegalovirus exposure and HLA in healthy donors. Looking at the study overall: HLA-typed donors contributed some 77 million unique TCRs, which were held in an early data release. Study conclusions and caveats: Previously analyzed data showed that most TCR beta V segments were productive at a frequency of about 87% or about 30%. Sequences of the TCR beta chain were said to predict the HLA-A and HLA-B alleles of most subjects accurately.

Source material: PBMCs. This TCR was recovered from a woman between 40 and 50 years old in good health and CMV-seropositive. V is TRBV2 and J is TRBJ2-3; D is perhaps TRBD2 (7 bases). Written as DNA, the CDR3 is TGTGCCAGCAGCCTCATGGGGGGGCAAGATACGCAGTATTTT. Amino acid sequence: CASSLMGGQDTQYF.